This T cell receptor beta chain was profiled in a study of blood T cell repertoires in COVID-19. Turning to the study itself: Samples of COVID-19 (acute and convalescent) were obtained from the United States, Italy and Spain. In each case, the material was cDNA or gDNA derived from T cells, B-cell-depleted T cells, or PBMCs.

Profiling relied on immunoSEQ multiplex PCR, and the TCRdb table lists in-frame clones only, not all of them. The profile shows roughly 100,000 clones, approximately 80% of them singletons. V was clipped by 4 bases and J by 3 bases; unmatched bases: 8. This CDR3 has 18 residues. Germline V gene data show CDR1 as SGHKS and CDR2 as YYEKEE (reference sequence). This clone was picked up a small number of times. Sequencing input: peripheral blood. The rearrangement uses TRBV5-5 and TRBJ2-6; 12 positions match TRBD1. This receptor was obtained from a man aged 60-69 years with acute or convalescent COVID-19. The CDR3 DNA is TGTGCCAGCAGCCTAACCGGGACAGGGGGCTTTGGGGCCAACGTCCTGACTTTC. Protein sequence: CASSLTGTGGFGANVLTF. Full variable domain (remainder filled in from reference TRBV5-5 and TRBJ2-6): DAGVTQSPTHLIKTRGQQVTLRCSPISGHKSVSWYQQVLGQGPQFIFQYYEKEERGRGNFPDRFSARQFPNYSSELNVNALLLGDSALYLCASSLTGTGGFGANVLTFGAGSRLTVL.